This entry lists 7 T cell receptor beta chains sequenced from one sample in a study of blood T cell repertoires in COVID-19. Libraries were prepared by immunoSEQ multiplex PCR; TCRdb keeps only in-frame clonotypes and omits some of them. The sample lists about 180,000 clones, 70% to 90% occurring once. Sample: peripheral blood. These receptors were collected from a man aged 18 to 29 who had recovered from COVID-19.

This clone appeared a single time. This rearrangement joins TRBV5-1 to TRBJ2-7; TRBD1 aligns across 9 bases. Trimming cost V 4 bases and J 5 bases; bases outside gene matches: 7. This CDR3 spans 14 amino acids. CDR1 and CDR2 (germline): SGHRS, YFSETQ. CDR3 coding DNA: TGCGCCAGCAGCCCCGGACAGGGGCTCGACGAGCAGTACTTC. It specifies CASSPGQGLDEQYF.

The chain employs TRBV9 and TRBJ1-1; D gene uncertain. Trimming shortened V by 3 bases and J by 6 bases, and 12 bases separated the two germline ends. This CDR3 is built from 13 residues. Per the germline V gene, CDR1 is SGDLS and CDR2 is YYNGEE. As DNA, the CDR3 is TGTGCCAGCAGCGGAACCCGGGGTTCTGAAGCTTTCTTT. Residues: CASSGTRGSEAFF.

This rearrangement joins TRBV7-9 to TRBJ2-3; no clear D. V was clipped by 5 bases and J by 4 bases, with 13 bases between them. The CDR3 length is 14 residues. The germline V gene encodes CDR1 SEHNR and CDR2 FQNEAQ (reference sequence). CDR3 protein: CASSAESAPDTQYF. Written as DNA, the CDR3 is TGTGCCAGCAGCGCCGAGAGCGCCCCAGATACGCAGTATTTT.

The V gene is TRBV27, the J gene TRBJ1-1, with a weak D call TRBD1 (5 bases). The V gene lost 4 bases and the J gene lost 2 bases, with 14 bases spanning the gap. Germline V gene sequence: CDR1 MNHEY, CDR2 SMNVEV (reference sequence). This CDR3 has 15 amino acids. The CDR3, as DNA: TGTGCCAGCAGTTCCCTCGGACACCTAAACACTGAAGCTTTCTTT. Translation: CASSSLGHLNTEAFF.

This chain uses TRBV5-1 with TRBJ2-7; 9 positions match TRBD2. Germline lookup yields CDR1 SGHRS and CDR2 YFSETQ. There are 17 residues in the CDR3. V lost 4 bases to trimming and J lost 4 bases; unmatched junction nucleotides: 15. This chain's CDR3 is CASSLQGGTSPNYEQYF. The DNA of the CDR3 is TGCGCCAGCAGCCTGCAAGGCGGGACTAGCCCGAATTACGAGCAGTACTTC.

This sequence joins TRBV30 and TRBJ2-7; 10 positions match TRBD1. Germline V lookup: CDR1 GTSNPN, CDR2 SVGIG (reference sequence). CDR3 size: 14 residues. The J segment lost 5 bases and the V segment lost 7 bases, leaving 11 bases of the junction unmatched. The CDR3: CASLLDRGQHEQYF. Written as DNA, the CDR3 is TGTGCCTCGCTTCTAGACAGGGGGCAACACGAGCAGTACTTC.

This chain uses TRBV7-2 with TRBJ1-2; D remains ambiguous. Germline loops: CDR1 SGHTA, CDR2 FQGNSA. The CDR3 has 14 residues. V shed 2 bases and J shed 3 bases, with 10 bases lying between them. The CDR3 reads CASSLSGGYYGYTF. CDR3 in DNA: TGTGCCAGCAGCTTATCGGGCGGGTACTATGGCTACACCTTC.